Below are 11 T cell receptor beta chains sequenced from a single sample in a study of T cell repertoires in cytomegalovirus infection. These receptors lack a known antigen. TCRdb re-called the reads with MiXCR, one entry per CDR3 protein. Here the sample spans hundreds of thousands of distinct CDR3 sequences, 30% to 40% being singletons. This specimen was cultured CD8+ T cells from PBMCs, taken from culture after CMV antigen stimulation. These receptor sequences come from a human donor in good health (CMV status not recorded). Some clones in this sample may be carry-over from other donors' samples.

The CDR3 loop reads CASSLQQYNEQFF. CDR3 sequence (DNA): TGTGCCAGCAGTTTACAACAGTACAATGAGCAGTTCTTC. The chain employs TRBV12-3 or TRBV12-4 and TRBJ2-1, with no clear D. This CDR3 contains 13 residues. Deletions cut 2 bases from V and 4 bases from J, with 6 bases between.

This clonotype was recorded many times. The genes are TRBV7-8 and TRBJ1-1; D not certain. The CDR3 is 16 residues long. Between the trimmed V and J ends, which lost 1 base and 0 bases, there was a span of 12 bases. CDR1 and CDR2 from the germline V gene are SGHVS and FQNEAQ. The DNA for the CDR3 is TGTGCCAGCAGCTTAGAGGACCCACTTATGAACACTGAAGCTTTCTTT. Encoded protein: CASSLEDPLMNTEAFF.

This clonotype was observed at least ten times. The CDR3 DNA is TGCGCCAGCAGCCATATTGAGAACACTGAAGCTTTCTTT. Amino acids: CASSHIENTEAFF. The chain uses TRBV4-1 and TRBJ1-1; D is ambiguous. Looked up from germline, CDR1 is MGHRA and CDR2 is YSYEKL. The ends were cut back, 3 bases at V and 1 base at J, with 6 bases in the middle. The CDR3 sequence is 13 residues long.

There are a few counts of this clonotype. V is TRBV6-5 and J is TRBJ2-4, with 7 bases identical to TRBD2. The CDR3 is made up of 14 amino acids. Germline-derived CDR1 and CDR2 are MNHEY and SVGAGI. V lost 3 bases and J lost 10; bases outside the gene matches: 9. CDR3 sequence: CASSYYAGEGIQYF. As DNA, the CDR3 is TGTGCCAGCAGTTATTACGCTGGGGAGGGGATTCAGTACTTC.

This clonotype turned up a few times. The V and J genes are TRBV7-6 and TRBJ2-7; the match to TRBD1 covers 9 bases. CDR1 and CDR2 from the germline V gene are SGHVS and FNYEAQ. The V and J ends lost 1 base and 3 bases, in that order; junction bases with no gene match: 4. There are 15 residues in the CDR3. CDR3 sequence reads: CASSLERTGVYEQYF. CDR3 nucleotide sequence: TGTGCCAGCAGCTTAGAAAGGACAGGGGTCTACGAGCAGTACTTC. Variable domain in full (rest from reference TRBV7-6 and TRBJ2-7): GAGVSQSPRYKVTKRGQDVALRCDPISGHVSLYWYRQALGQGPEFLTYFNYEAQQDKSGLPNDRFSAERPEGSISTLTIQRTEQRDSAMYRCASSLERTGVYEQYFGPGTRLTVT.

This clonotype appeared a single time. The chain links TRBV2 to TRBJ1-6; D remains unclear. The CDR3 has 13 residues. Germline V lookup: CDR1 SNHLY, CDR2 FYNNEI. Trimming shortened V by 2 bases and J by 12 bases, and 11 bases separated the two germline ends. The CDR3 nucleotides are TGTGCCAGCAGTGAATTGGACTACATACCCCTCCACTTT. It codes for CASSELDYIPLHF. Full variable domain (remainder filled in from reference TRBV2 and TRBJ1-6): EPEVTQTPSHQVTQMGQEVILRCVPISNHLYFYWYRQILGQKVEFLVSFYNNEISEKSEIFDDQFSVERPDGSNFTLKIRSTKLEDSAMYFCASSELDYIPLHFGNGTRLTVT.

Turning to this clonotype: Just one base apart from a much larger clone, this may be a read error. V is TRBV7-3 and J is TRBJ2-1; D not certain. This CDR3 region has 15 residues. CDR1 SGHTA and CDR2 FQGTGA come from the germline V gene. DNA for the CDR3: TGTGTCAGCAGCCCGGACCTTACCTTATACAATGAGCAGTTCTTC. Protein product: CVSSPDLTLYNEQFF.

This clonotype was seen repeatedly, ten times or more. Here the CDR3 reads CASREAGYTEAFF. The CDR3, as DNA: TGTGCCAGCAGGGAGGCGGGGTACACTGAAGCTTTCTTT. V is TRBV7-6 and J is TRBJ1-1; D not certain. This CDR3 contains 13 residues. The germline V and J ends were trimmed by 6 bases and 3 bases, with 11 bases remaining between them. Germline V gene sequence: CDR1 SGHVS, CDR2 FNYEAQ.

This chain connects TRBV7-6 to TRBJ2-5; a weak D match, TRBD2 (5 bases). The germline V and J ends were trimmed by 0 bases and 5 bases, with 16 bases remaining between them. Looked up from germline, CDR1 is SGHVS and CDR2 is FNYEAQ. The CDR3 sequence is 16 residues long. CDR3 amino acids: CASSLAVGSSRETQYF. In nucleotides, the CDR3 is TGTGCCAGCAGCTTAGCCGTGGGGAGTAGCCGGGAGACCCAGTACTTC.

This clonotype was found many times. This sequence joins TRBV7-6 and TRBJ2-2, with TRBD2 identical over 8 bases. The CDR3 length is 17 residues. V dropped 6 bases and J dropped 7; count of bases not matched to a gene: 16. Germline CDR1 is SGHVS and CDR2 is FNYEAQ. CDR3 coding DNA: TGTGCCAGCAGTTCCTCCGGGACTAGGGATAGTCGCGGGGAGCTGTTTTTT. This sequence encodes CASSSSGTRDSRGELFF.

This clonotype was picked up a small number of times. The chain joins TRBV6-1 to TRBJ1-5; D might be TRBD1 (5 bases). Germline CDR1 is MNHNS and CDR2 is SASEGT. This CDR3 spans 15 amino acids. V lost 3 bases and J 6 bases, leaving 15 bases between the germline ends. Written as DNA, the CDR3 is TGTGCCAGCAGTGACACTGAACAGGTTCCTCAGCCCCAGCATTTT. Translating it yields CASSDTEQVPQPQHF.